This T cell receptor beta chain stems from a study of graft-versus-host responses after intestinal transplantation. The method was immunoSEQ multiplex PCR; TCRdb's version includes in-frame clones alone and lacks a portion of them. This sample has more than 10,000 clones, with over 85% found just once. This CDR3 is 13 amino acids long. V was shortened by 1 base and J by 3 bases, with 6 bases between the two germline ends. Germline values: CDR1 SGHVS, CDR2 FNYEAQ. V gene TRBV7-6 combines with J gene TRBJ2-5; D call uncertain. The material was PBMCs, obtained approximately 960 days after intestinal transplantation. This clonotype was obtained from a human patient who received an intestinal transplant, so some T cells may come from the graft donor. The CDR3 DNA follows: TGTGCCAGCAGCTTAGAGTATGAAGAGACCCAGTACTTC. This encodes CASSLEYEETQYF.